A selection of T cell receptor beta chains follows, all from one sample in a study of blood T cell repertoires in COVID-19. The table came from immunoSEQ multiplex PCR; TCRdb's copy has only in-frame clones and leaves some out. The data show around 60,000 clones, with about 80% seen just once and more than 8.5% held by the top ten. What was sequenced was peripheral blood. Source of these receptors: a man aged 50 to 60 with COVID-19, enrolled during active disease. Both conserved end residues are part of each CDR3. A D gene is named only where the DNA matches it firmly. Rows may omit the clone size; those that give it use once, few, many or a size class.

J,V,size,D,CDR3,DNA
TRBJ2-2,TRBV7-3,-,-,CASSWTPLSSGELFF,TGTGCCAGCAGCTGGACTCCCCTATCGTCCGGGGAGCTGTTTTTT
TRBJ2-1,TRBV5-5,-,TRBD2,CASSLGGLAGATGFF,TGTGCCAGCAGCTTGGGGGGACTAGCGGGAGCAACAGGGTTCTTC
TRBJ2-2,TRBV3-1/TRBV3-2,-,TRBD2,CASSASGATGELFF,TGTGCCAGCAGCGCTAGCGGGGCCACCGGGGAGCTGTTTTTT
TRBJ2-1,TRBV18,-,TRBD2,CASSPGLAGAYNEQFF,TGTGCCAGCTCACCGGGACTAGCGGGCGCCTACAATGAGCAGTTCTTC
TRBJ2-1,TRBV11-3,-,-,CASSLNSYNEQFF,TGTGCCAGCAGCTTAAACAGTTACAATGAGCAGTTCTTC
TRBJ1-5,TRBV6-5,few,-,CASSPRGRQPQHF,TGTGCCAGCAGTCCCCGAGGGCGTCAGCCCCAGCATTTT
TRBJ2-5,TRBV19,-,-,CASSMPGRETQYF,TGTGCCAGTAGTATGCCGGGAAGGGAGACCCAGTACTTC
TRBJ2-7,TRBV28,once,-,CASSRGRQSSYEQYF,TGTGCCAGCAGTCGCGGGCGTCAGAGCTCCTACGAGCAGTACTTC
TRBJ1-1,TRBV2,-,TRBD1,CASSETGTAMNTEAFF,TGTGCCAGCAGTGAAACCGGGACAGCGATGAACACTGAAGCTTTCTTT
TRBJ1-2,TRBV5-1,-,-,CASSSDSQGGYTF,TGCGCCAGCAGCTCCGACAGCCAGGGTGGCTACACCTTC
TRBJ2-7,TRBV3-1/TRBV3-2,-,-,CASSQSGGTYEQYF,TGTGCCAGCAGCCAGTCCGGAGGTACCTACGAGCAGTACTTC
TRBJ1-5,TRBV23-1,-,-,CASSQIEAALSNQPQHF,TGCGCCAGCAGTCAAATCGAAGCGGCCCTCAGCAATCAGCCCCAGCATTTT
TRBJ2-7,TRBV7-9,-,TRBD2,CASRPGLAGGPSGHEQYF,TGTGCCAGCAGACCGGGACTAGCGGGAGGGCCGTCGGGGCACGAGCAGTACTTC
TRBJ2-1,TRBV30,-,-,CAWSVRSSGSYNEQFF,TGTGCCTGGAGTGTACGTTCGAGCGGCTCCTACAATGAGCAGTTCTTC
TRBJ2-1,TRBV18,-,-,CASSPPPSGKYNEQFF,TGTGCCAGCTCACCACCGCCCTCCGGGAAGTACAATGAGCAGTTCTTC
TRBJ1-6,TRBV7-8,-,-,CASSLSQFNSPLHF,TGTGCCAGCAGCCTCAGTCAGTTTAATTCACCCCTCCACTTT
TRBJ1-4,TRBV6-2/TRBV6-3,-,-,CASSYKGATNEKLFF,TGTGCCAGCAGTTACAAGGGGGCAACTAATGAAAAACTGTTTTTT
TRBJ1-1,TRBV5-1,-,-,CASSLMTPGDTEAFF,TGCGCCAGCAGCTTGATGACACCGGGGGACACTGAAGCTTTCTTT
TRBJ1-2,TRBV28,-,TRBD1,CASSPGTVMVPNYGYTF,TGTGCCAGCAGCCCCGGGACAGTCATGGTACCCAACTATGGCTACACCTTC
TRBJ1-1,TRBV28,-,-,CASSPSLRTEAFF,TGTGCCAGCAGTCCTTCACTACGGACTGAAGCTTTCTTT
TRBJ2-7,TRBV6-5,-,-,CASSSPGVYEQYF,TGTGCCAGCAGTTCTCCAGGGGTCTACGAGCAGTACTTC
TRBJ1-2,TRBV6-5,few,TRBD1,CASRKQGAYGYTF,TGTGCCAGCAGAAAACAGGGGGCTTATGGCTACACCTTC
TRBJ1-4,TRBV28,-,TRBD1,CASSLGQGDNEKLFF,TGTGCCAGCAGTTTAGGGCAGGGGGATAATGAAAAACTGTTTTTT
TRBJ1-1,TRBV6-2/TRBV6-3,-,-,CASSFTGGTEAFF,TGTGCCAGCAGTTTTACGGGGGGCACTGAAGCTTTCTTT
TRBJ1-4,TRBV5-1,-,TRBD1,CASSARQGANEKLFF,TGCGCCAGCAGCGCGAGACAGGGGGCCAATGAAAAACTGTTTTTT
TRBJ2-3,TRBV7-8,-,-,CASSLEQPGGTDTQYF,TGTGCCAGCAGCTTAGAGCAGCCAGGGGGCACAGATACGCAGTATTTT
TRBJ2-7,TRBV10-3,-,TRBD2,CAIKIAGGPGEQYF,TGTGCCATCAAAATAGCGGGAGGGCCGGGGGAGCAGTACTTC
TRBJ1-2,TRBV28,-,-,CASSAADSGYTF,TGTGCCAGCAGTGCCGCTGACAGCGGCTACACCTTC
TRBJ1-2,TRBV6-7,-,-,CASSCRNGYGYTF,TGTGCCAGCAGTTGCAGGAATGGGTATGGCTACACCTTC
TRBJ1-2,TRBV4-3,-,TRBD1,CASSHDRGYYGYTF,TGCGCCAGCAGCCATGACAGGGGTTACTATGGCTACACCTTC
TRBJ1-5,TRBV10-1,-,TRBD1,CASCSSSADRANQPQHF,TGCGCCAGCTGCAGTTCATCGGCAGACAGGGCCAATCAGCCCCAGCATTTT
TRBJ2-1,TRBV7-7,-,TRBD1,CASSLGQGSNEQFF,TGTGCTAGCAGCTTAGGACAGGGCTCCAATGAGCAGTTCTTC
TRBJ2-7,TRBV5-5,-,TRBD1,CASSLLTGPYEQYF,TGTGCCAGCAGCTTGCTGACAGGGCCCTACGAGCAGTACTTC
TRBJ2-3,TRBV28,-,-,CASSFLGPGNTQYF,TGTGCCAGCAGTTTCTTAGGCCCCGGGAATACGCAGTATTTT
TRBJ2-3,TRBV6-6,-,TRBD1,CASRRLTGESLSTDTQYF,TGTGCCAGCAGGCGATTGACAGGGGAGAGTTTAAGCACAGATACGCAGTATTTT
TRBJ2-7,TRBV4-1,once,TRBD2,CASSQGGGPGRAYEQYF,TGCGCCAGCAGCCAAGGAGGAGGCCCCGGGAGGGCCTACGAGCAGTACTTC
TRBJ2-3,TRBV7-3,-,-,CASSLTGGTDTQYF,TGTGCCAGCAGCTTAACGGGGGGTACAGATACGCAGTATTTT
TRBJ2-2,TRBV27,-,-,CASSPLWDSEGDGELFF,TGTGCCAGCAGTCCGTTATGGGATTCGGAGGGTGACGGGGAGCTGTTTTTT
TRBJ1-2,TRBV3-1/TRBV3-2,once,-,CASSQGVNYGYTF,TGTGCCAGCAGCCAAGGAGTCAACTATGGCTACACCTTC
TRBJ1-5,TRBV19,-,-,CASSRQGWRGDQPQHF,TGTGCCAGTAGTAGACAAGGGTGGAGGGGTGATCAGCCCCAGCATTTT
TRBJ2-5,TRBV19,-,-,CASSIPGAGETQYF,TGTGCCAGTAGTATCCCAGGGGCGGGAGAGACCCAGTACTTC
TRBJ1-2,TRBV7-2,-,TRBD1,CASSLALGQGVNYGYTF,TGTGCCAGCAGCTTAGCCCTGGGACAGGGAGTAAACTATGGCTACACCTTC
TRBJ2-7,TRBV4-3,-,-,CASSQDPQGYEQYF,TGCGCCAGCAGCCAAGACCCCCAGGGCTACGAGCAGTACTTC
TRBJ2-7,TRBV25-1,-,-,CASSPPGSGVMGQYF,TGTGCCAGCAGTCCCCCAGGGTCGGGGGTCATGGGGCAGTACTTC
TRBJ1-1,TRBV9,-,TRBD1,CASSEQLQGANTEAFF,TGTGCCAGCAGCGAGCAGCTACAGGGGGCAAACACTGAAGCTTTCTTT
TRBJ1-1,TRBV7-2,-,-,CASSLYMNTEAFF,TGTGCCAGCAGCCTTTACATGAACACTGAAGCTTTCTTT
TRBJ1-5,TRBV30,-,TRBD1,CAWSDGTASNQPQHF,TGTGCCTGGAGTGATGGGACAGCTAGCAATCAGCCCCAGCATTTT
TRBJ2-3,TRBV11-3,-,TRBD2,CASSGGLAGLSTDTQYF,TGTGCCAGCAGCGGGGGACTAGCGGGACTCAGCACAGATACGCAGTATTTT
TRBJ1-3,TRBV28,-,-,CASLPGGGNTIYF,TGTGCCAGCCTACCGGGGGGCGGAAACACCATATATTTT
TRBJ2-7,TRBV6-2/TRBV6-3,-,-,CASSYLVPPREQYF,TGTGCCAGCAGTTACCTAGTACCGCCGCGCGAGCAGTACTTC
TRBJ2-3,TRBV19,-,TRBD2,CASSKSSGSTDTQYF,TGTGCCAGTAGTAAGTCTAGCGGGAGCACAGATACGCAGTATTTT
TRBJ2-7,TRBV24-1,-,TRBD1,CATSDRTGIEQYF,TGTGCCACCAGTGACAGGACAGGGATCGAGCAGTACTTC